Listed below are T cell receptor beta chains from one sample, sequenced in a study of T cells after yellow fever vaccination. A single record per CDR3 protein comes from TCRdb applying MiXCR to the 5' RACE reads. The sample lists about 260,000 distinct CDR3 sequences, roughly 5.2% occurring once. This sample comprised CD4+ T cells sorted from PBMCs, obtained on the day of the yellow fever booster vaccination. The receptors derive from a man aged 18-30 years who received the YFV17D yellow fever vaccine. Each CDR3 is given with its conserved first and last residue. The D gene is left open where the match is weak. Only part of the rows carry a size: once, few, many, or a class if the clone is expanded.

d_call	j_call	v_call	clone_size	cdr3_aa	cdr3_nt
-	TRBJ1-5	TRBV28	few	CASIPHSFRNQPQHF	TGTGCCAGCATACCCCACAGTTTTCGCAATCAGCCCCAGCATTTT
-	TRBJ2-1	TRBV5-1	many	CASSAPKISSYNEQFF	TGCGCCAGCAGCGCCCCCAAAATTAGCTCCTACAATGAGCAGTTCTTC
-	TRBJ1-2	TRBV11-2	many	CASSFTSPFGGTF	TGTGCCAGCAGCTTTACTTCTCCATTCGGGGGCACCTTC
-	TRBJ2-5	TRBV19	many	CASSMGTRETQYF	TGTGCCAGTAGTATGGGGACACGGGAGACCCAGTACTTC
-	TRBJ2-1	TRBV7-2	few	CASRGRGAFGEQFF	TGTGCCAGCCGTGGCAGGGGGGCCTTTGGTGAGCAGTTCTTC
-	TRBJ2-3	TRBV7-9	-	CASSRGQLGETDTQYF	TGTGCCAGCAGCCGCGGGCAGCTGGGGGAGACAGATACGCAGTATTTT
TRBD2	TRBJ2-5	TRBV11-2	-	CASSPFGTSGGGETQYF	TGTGCCAGCAGCCCGTTTGGGACTAGCGGGGGCGGGGAGACCCAGTACTTC
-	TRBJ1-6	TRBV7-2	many	CASSQVSYNSPLHF	TGTGCCAGCAGCCAGGTGTCCTATAATTCACCCCTCCACTTT
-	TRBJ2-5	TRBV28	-	CASRPAGWQGPYQETQYF	TGTGCCAGCAGACCCGCCGGGTGGCAGGGACCCTACCAAGAGACCCAGTACTTC
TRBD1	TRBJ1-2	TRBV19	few	CASRPGQGTIYGYTF	TGTGCCAGTAGACCGGGACAGGGGACTATCTATGGCTACACCTTC
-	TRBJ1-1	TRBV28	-	CASSLYHGTVNTEAFF	TGTGCCAGCAGTTTATACCACGGGACGGTGAACACTGAAGCTTTCTTT
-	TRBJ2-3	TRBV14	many	CASSYLGADTQYF	TGTGCCAGCAGCTATTTGGGGGCAGATACGCAGTATTTT
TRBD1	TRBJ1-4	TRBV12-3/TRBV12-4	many	CASSPRGLGEKLFF	TGTGCCAGCAGTCCCAGGGGGCTAGGGGAAAAACTGTTTTTT
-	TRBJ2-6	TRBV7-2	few	CASSLQGPPHSGANVLTF	TGTGCCAGCAGCTTACAGGGGCCACCCCACTCTGGGGCCAACGTCCTGACTTTC
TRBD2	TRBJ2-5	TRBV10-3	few	CAISEGRGMTQETQYF	TGTGCCATCAGTGAAGGGCGGGGGATGACCCAAGAGACCCAGTACTTC
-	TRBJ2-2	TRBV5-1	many	CASSLIGNTGELFF	TGCGCCAGCAGCTTGATAGGGAACACCGGGGAGCTGTTTTTT
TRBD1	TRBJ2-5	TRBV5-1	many	CASSFPGGETQYF	TGCGCCAGCAGCTTCCCAGGGGGAGAGACCCAGTACTTC
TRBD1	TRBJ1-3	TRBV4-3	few	CASSHMSTRGKENTIYF	TGCGCCAGCAGCCACATGAGTACCAGGGGGAAGGAAAACACCATATATTTT
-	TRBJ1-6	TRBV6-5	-	CASRSGADAYSPLHF	TGTGCCAGCAGGTCTGGGGCAGACGCTTATTCACCCCTCCACTTT
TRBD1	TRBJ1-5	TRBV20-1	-	CSVPDRVSNQPQHF	TGCAGTGTCCCAGACAGGGTAAGCAATCAGCCCCAGCATTTT
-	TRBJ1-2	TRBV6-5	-	CASSYGGTGGNYGYTF	TGTGCCAGCAGTTACGGGGGAACGGGGGGTAACTATGGCTACACCTTC
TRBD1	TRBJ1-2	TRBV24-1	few	CATSDSGTEYGYTF	TGTGCCACCAGTGATTCCGGGACAGAATATGGCTACACCTTC
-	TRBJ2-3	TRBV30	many	CAWGQKGADTQYF	TGTGCCTGGGGACAGAAGGGCGCAGATACGCAGTATTTT
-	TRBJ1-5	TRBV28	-	CASSLGGENNQPQHF	TGTGCCAGCAGCCTCGGGGGGGAAAACAATCAGCCCCAGCATTTT
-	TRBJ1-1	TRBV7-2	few	CASSLGGGITEAFF	TGTGCCAGCAGCTTAGGAGGGGGGATCACTGAAGCTTTCTTT
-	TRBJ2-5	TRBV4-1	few	CASSQEARLQETQYF	TGCGCCAGCAGCCAAGAAGCCAGGCTTCAAGAGACCCAGTACTTC
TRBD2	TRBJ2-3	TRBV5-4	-	CASSTRTSGSTDTQYF	TGTGCCAGCAGCACTCGCACTAGCGGGAGCACAGATACGCAGTATTTT
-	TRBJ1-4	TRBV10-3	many	CAISELRLSNEKLFF	TGTGCCATCAGTGAGTTGCGGCTGTCGAATGAAAAACTGTTTTTT
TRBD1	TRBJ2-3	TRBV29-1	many	CSVRRDRLTDTQYF	TGCAGCGTAAGAAGGGACAGACTAACAGATACGCAGTATTTT
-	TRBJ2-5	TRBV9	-	CASNRVGTEETQYF	TGTGCCAGCAACCGCGTAGGGACCGAAGAGACCCAGTACTTC
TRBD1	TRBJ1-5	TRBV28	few	CASSPPTGPDQPQHF	TGTGCCAGCAGCCCTCCGACAGGGCCCGATCAGCCCCAGCATTTT
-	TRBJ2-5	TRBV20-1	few	CSARDWRSPQETQYF	TGCAGTGCTAGAGATTGGCGGAGCCCCCAAGAGACCCAGTACTTC
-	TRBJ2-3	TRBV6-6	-	CASGPGTDTQYF	TGTGCCAGCGGACCAGGCACAGATACGCAGTATTTT
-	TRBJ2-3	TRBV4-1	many	CASSQLAGGDTQYF	TGCGCCAGCAGCCAACTAGCCGGAGGCGATACGCAGTATTTT
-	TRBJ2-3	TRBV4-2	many	CASSHPLTDTQYF	TGTGCCAGCAGCCATCCTCTCACAGATACGCAGTATTTT
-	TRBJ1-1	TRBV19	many	CASRDGGRNTEAFF	TGTGCCAGTAGAGACGGCGGCCGGAACACTGAAGCTTTCTTT
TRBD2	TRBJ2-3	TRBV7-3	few	CASRRSGVTDTQYF	TGTGCCAGCAGACGGAGCGGGGTCACAGATACGCAGTATTTT
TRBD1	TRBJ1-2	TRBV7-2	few	CASSVDRGNYGYTF	TGTGCCAGCAGCGTCGACAGGGGGAACTATGGCTACACCTTC
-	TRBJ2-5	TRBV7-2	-	CASSVQGGEGETQYF	TGTGCCAGCAGCGTTCAGGGAGGTGAGGGAGAGACCCAGTACTTC
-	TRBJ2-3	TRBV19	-	CASSIKGLSTDTQYF	TGTGCCAGTAGTATCAAGGGACTGAGCACAGATACGCAGTATTTT
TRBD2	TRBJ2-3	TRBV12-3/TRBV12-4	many	CASTRLAGEADTQYF	TGTGCCAGCACCCGGCTAGCGGGGGAGGCAGATACGCAGTATTTT
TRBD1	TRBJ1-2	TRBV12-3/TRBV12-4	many	CASSLALGQGSGYTF	TGTGCCAGCAGTTTAGCGCTCGGACAGGGAAGTGGCTACACCTTC
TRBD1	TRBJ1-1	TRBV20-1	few	CSAHGTGMNTEAFF	TGCAGTGCGCACGGGACAGGGATGAACACTGAAGCTTTCTTT
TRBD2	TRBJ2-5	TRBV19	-	CASSISGVAQETQYF	TGTGCCAGTAGTATAAGCGGGGTTGCTCAAGAGACCCAGTACTTC
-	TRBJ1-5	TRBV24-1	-	CATEGGNQPQHF	TGTGCCACCGAGGGCGGCAATCAGCCCCAGCATTTT
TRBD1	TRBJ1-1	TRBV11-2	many	CASSSTGRPGGRESFF	TGTGCCAGCAGCTCCACCGGGCGCCCAGGGGGTCGGGAATCTTTCTTT
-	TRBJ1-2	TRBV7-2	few	CASSLGLRVYGYTF	TGTGCCAGCAGCTTAGGTCTCCGGGTTTATGGCTACACCTTC
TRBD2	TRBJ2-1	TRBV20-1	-	CSASGTSPNEQFF	TGCAGTGCTTCCGGGACTAGCCCCAATGAGCAGTTCTTC
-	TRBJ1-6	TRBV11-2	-	CASRQPGHNSPLHF	TGTGCCAGCAGGCAACCGGGACATAATTCACCCCTCCACTTT
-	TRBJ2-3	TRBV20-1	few	CSAIIGGTDTQYF	TGCAGTGCTATCATCGGGGGAACAGATACGCAGTATTTT
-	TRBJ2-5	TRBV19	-	CASKAGETQYF	TGTGCCAGTAAGGCGGGAGAGACCCAGTACTTC
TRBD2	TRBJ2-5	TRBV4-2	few	CASSQDKRERETQYF	TGTGCCAGCAGCCAAGATAAGCGGGAGAGGGAGACCCAGTACTTC
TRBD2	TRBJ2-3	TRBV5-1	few	CASSQKRGAITDTQYF	TGCGCCAGCAGCCAGAAGCGGGGGGCGATCACAGATACGCAGTATTTT